This T cell receptor (beta chain) appears in the sequencing data of a study of identical twins. Findings and limits, study-wide: When twins shared out-of-frame alpha sequences, those sequences had excess low generation probability.

Trimming cost V 4 bases and J 0 bases; bases outside gene matches: 3. This CDR3 contains 15 residues. CDR1 MDHEN and CDR2 SYDVKM come from the germline V gene. This clonotype was counted only a few times. Its target is unknown. Template switching added a universal primer binding site, and final cDNA carried unique molecular identifiers. TCRdb passed the 5' RACE reads through MiXCR, listing each CDR3 protein once. The table shows 650,000 to 800,000 distinct CDR3 sequences, with roughly 8% occurring only once. The same specimen was also included in a second study, on yellow fever vaccine responses in identical twins.

This chain links TRBV28 with TRBJ2-7; TRBD2 agrees at 10 bases. The TCR sequence derives from a woman under 30 in good health. The sequenced sample was PBMCs. This CDR3 reads CASSSLAGDSYEQYF. CDR3 DNA sequence: TGTGCCAGCAGTTCTCTAGCGGGAGACTCCTACGAGCAGTACTTC. Complete variable domain (other parts from reference TRBV28 and TRBJ2-7): DVKVTQSSRYLVKRTGEKVFLECVQDMDHENMFWYRQDPGLGLRLIYFSYDVKMKEKGDIPEGYSVSREKKERFSLILESASTNQTSMYLCASSSLAGDSYEQYFGPGTRLTVT.